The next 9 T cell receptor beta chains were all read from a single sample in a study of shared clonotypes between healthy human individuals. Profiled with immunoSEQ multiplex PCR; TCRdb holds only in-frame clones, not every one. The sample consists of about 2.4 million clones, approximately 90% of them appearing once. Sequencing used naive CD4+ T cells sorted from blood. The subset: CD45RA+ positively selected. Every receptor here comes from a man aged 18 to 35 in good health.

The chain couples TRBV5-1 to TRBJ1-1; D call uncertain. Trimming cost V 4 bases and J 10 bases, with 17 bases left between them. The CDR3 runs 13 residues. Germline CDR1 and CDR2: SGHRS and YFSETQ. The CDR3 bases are TGCGCCAGCAGCCCGGAGGGCAGCTTCGGAGCTTTCTTT. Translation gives CASSPEGSFGAFF.

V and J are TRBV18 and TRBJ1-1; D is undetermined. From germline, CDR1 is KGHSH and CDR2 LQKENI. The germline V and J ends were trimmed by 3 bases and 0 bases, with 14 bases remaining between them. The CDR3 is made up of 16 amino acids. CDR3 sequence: CASSPIQRQMNTEAFF. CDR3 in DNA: TGTGCCAGCTCACCTATACAGAGGCAGATGAACACTGAAGCTTTCTTT.

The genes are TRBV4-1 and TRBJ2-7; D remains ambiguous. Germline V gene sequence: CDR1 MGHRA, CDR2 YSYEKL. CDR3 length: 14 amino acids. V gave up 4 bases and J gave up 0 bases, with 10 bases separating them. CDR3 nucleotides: TGCGCCAGCAGCCTGGGAAGGTCCTCCTACGAGCAGTACTTC. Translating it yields CASSLGRSSYEQYF.

CDR3 amino acids: CASSQDLGGGYTF. The DNA of the CDR3 is TGCGCCAGCAGCCAAGATTTAGGAGGTGGCTACACCTTC. The chain combines TRBV4-1 with TRBJ1-2, with unresolved D. The CDR3 runs 13 residues. The V gene lost 0 bases and the J gene lost 7 bases, with 9 bases spanning the gap. Germline V gene sequence: CDR1 MGHRA, CDR2 YSYEKL.

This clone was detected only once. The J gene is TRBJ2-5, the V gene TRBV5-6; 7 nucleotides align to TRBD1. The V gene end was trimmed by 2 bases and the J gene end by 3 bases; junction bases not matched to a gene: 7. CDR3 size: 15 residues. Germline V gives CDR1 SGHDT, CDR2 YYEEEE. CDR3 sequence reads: CASSFPTGPEETQYF. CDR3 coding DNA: TGTGCCAGCAGCTTCCCGACAGGGCCAGAAGAGACCCAGTACTTC.

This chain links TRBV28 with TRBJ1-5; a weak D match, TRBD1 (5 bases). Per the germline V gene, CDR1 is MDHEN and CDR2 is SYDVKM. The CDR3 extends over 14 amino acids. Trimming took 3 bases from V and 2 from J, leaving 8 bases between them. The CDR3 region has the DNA TGTGCCAGCAGTTTCAGACAGCGCAATCAGCCCCAGCATTTT. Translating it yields CASSFRQRNQPQHF.

The DNA for the CDR3 is TGTGCCAGCAGCTTAAGCAGGTCCGATTCACCCCTCCACTTT. Its protein product is CASSLSRSDSPLHF. The V and J genes are TRBV7-9 and TRBJ1-6; D ambiguous. The V end was cut by 2 bases, the J end by 8 bases, with 10 bases between. CDR1 is SEHNR, CDR2 FQNEAQ, per germline (reference sequence). The CDR3 is 14 amino acids.

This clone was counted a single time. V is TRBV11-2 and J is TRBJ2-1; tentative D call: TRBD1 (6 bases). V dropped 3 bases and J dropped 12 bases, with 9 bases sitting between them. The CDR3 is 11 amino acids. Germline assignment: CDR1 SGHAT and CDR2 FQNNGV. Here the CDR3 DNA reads TGTGCCAGCAGCTTGAGACAGGTGCAGTTCTTC. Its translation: CASSLRQVQFF.

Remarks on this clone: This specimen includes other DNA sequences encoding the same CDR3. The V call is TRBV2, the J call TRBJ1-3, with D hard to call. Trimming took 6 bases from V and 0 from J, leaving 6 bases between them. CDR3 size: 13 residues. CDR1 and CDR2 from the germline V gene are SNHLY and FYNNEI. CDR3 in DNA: TGTGCCAGCAGCGAGAGCTCTGGAAACACCATATATTTT. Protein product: CASSESSGNTIYF.